This T cell receptor beta chain was recovered during a study of response to subunit inactivated influenza vaccine. J gave up 5 bases and V 1 base, and 15 bases lay outside the gene matches. This CDR3 has 18 residues. CDR1 KGHSH and CDR2 LQKENI come from the germline V gene. TCRdb re-derived calls from the RT-PCR reads in MiXCR, one entry per CDR3 protein. The profile covers around 600,000 distinct CDR3 sequences, with approximately 10% appearing a single time and approximately 10% taken by the ten largest. These sequences were also reported in another study, on T cells expressing NK-cell markers. This second report adds: Generation of TCR beta cDNA was performed by 5'RACE template switching incorporating UMIs.

The gene calls are TRBV18 and TRBJ2-3, with 7 positions matching TRBD2. The receptor was isolated from a man in his fifties or sixties who received an inactivated influenza vaccine. The sequences come from PBMCs from blood, collected on the day of vaccination. The CDR3 sequence: CASSPRSSGDWTGDTQYF. CDR3 nucleotide sequence: TGTGCCAGCTCACCACGGTCTAGCGGAGATTGGACCGGAGATACGCAGTATTTT.